A selection of T cell receptor beta chains follows, all from one sample in a study of T-cell memory formation after mild COVID-19. Each CDR3 protein gets one entry after TCRdb re-called the 5' RACE reads with MiXCR. The table records over 300,000 distinct CDR3 sequences, about 20% of them present only once. Sequences were obtained from PBMCs or a T cell subset sorted from them (not recorded which). All receptors come from a man younger than 35 who had mild COVID-19 (a few samples of this study predate the infection). Cell type and time point are not known. CDR3s include the opening cysteine and the closing phenylalanine or tryptophan. The D gene is left open where the match is weak. Clone size is stated in some rows and not others, as once, few, many or a class when expanded.

.	TRBD1	14	TRBV7-9	TRBJ1-1	TGTGCCAGCAGCGCACAGGGGACGAACACTGAAGCTTTCTTT	CASSAQGTNTEAFF
few	.	14	TRBV3-1	TRBJ2-3	TGTGCCAGCAGCCTAACGGGGGAGGCAGATACGCAGTATTTT	CASSLTGEADTQYF
many	.	13	TRBV19	TRBJ2-7	TGTGCCAGTAGTCCTGCCAGCAACTACGAGCAGTACTTC	CASSPASNYEQYF
few	.	11	TRBV25-1	TRBJ2-7	TGTGCCAGCAGTGAATATGTCGAGCAGTACTTC	CASSEYVEQYF
.	.	12	TRBV13	TRBJ1-2	TGTGCCAGCAGCTTAGGGGGGGCCGGCTACACCTTC	CASSLGGAGYTF
.	.	13	TRBV5-1	TRBJ1-4	TGCGCCAGCAGCTTGGGACAGAATGAAAAACTGTTTTTT	CASSLGQNEKLFF
few	.	14	TRBV7-9	TRBJ1-5	TGTGCCAGCAGCTTAGAAGGGGAGGGCCAGCCCCAGCATTTT	CASSLEGEGQPQHF
few	TRBD1	15	TRBV6-5	TRBJ1-3	TGTGCCAGCAGCCCGACAGGGACGAGTGGAAACACCATATATTTT	CASSPTGTSGNTIYF
.	TRBD1	13	TRBV7-9	TRBJ1-1	TGTGCCAGCAGCTCGACAGGGATCCCTGAAGCTTTCTTT	CASSSTGIPEAFF
many	.	14	TRBV7-9	TRBJ1-1	TGTGCCAGCAGCGCATCGTCAGGGAGCACTGAAGCTTTCTTT	CASSASSGSTEAFF
.	.	14	TRBV6-5	TRBJ1-2	TGTGCCAGCAGTCAACGACCGGGCGGCTATGGCTACACCTTC	CASSQRPGGYGYTF
.	TRBD2	15	TRBV6-2/TRBV6-3	TRBJ2-1	TGTGCCAGCAGTTACTCCCGACTAGCTTTCGGTGAGCAGTTCTTC	CASSYSRLAFGEQFF
.	.	17	TRBV4-3	TRBJ1-6	TGCGCCAGCAGCCAAGGACCGGAGAGCTCCTATAATTCACCCCTCCACTTT	CASSQGPESSYNSPLHF
.	.	15	TRBV4-1	TRBJ2-7	TGCGCCAGCAGCCAAGTTGGCAGGAACTCCTACGAGCAGTACTTC	CASSQVGRNSYEQYF
few	.	12	TRBV28	TRBJ1-2	TGTGCCAGCAGTCGACCAGGGTCGGGCTACACCTTC	CASSRPGSGYTF
.	.	16	TRBV25-1	TRBJ2-1	TGTGCCAGCAGTGGGCTGGACTCCGAATCCTACAATGAGCAGTTCTTC	CASSGLDSESYNEQFF
.	TRBD2	15	TRBV11-2	TRBJ2-1	TGTGCCAGCAGCCAGGGTTGGAGCGGGGGGAATGAGCAGTTCTTC	CASSQGWSGGNEQFF
few	.	13	TRBV12-3/TRBV12-4	TRBJ1-1	TGTGCCAGCAGTTTTCCCGGGGGGAGAAAAGCTTTCTTT	CASSFPGGRKAFF
many	.	13	TRBV20-1	TRBJ1-5	TGCAGTGCTCACGGCGGTGGAAATCAGCCCCAGCATTTT	CSAHGGGNQPQHF
.	.	13	TRBV4-1	TRBJ2-7	TGCGCCAGCAGCCAAGGCCGAGGGGACGAGCAGTACTTC	CASSQGRGDEQYF
.	.	16	TRBV23-1	TRBJ1-2	TGCGCCAGCAGTCTCGACCGGACAGCCACTAACTATGGCTACACCTTC	CASSLDRTATNYGYTF
.	.	11	TRBV28	TRBJ2-3	TGTGCCGCCGGCCTGGTAGATACGCAGTATTTT	CAAGLVDTQYF
few	TRBD1	13	TRBV19	TRBJ2-3	TGTGCCAGTAGGAGGACAGGGGCAGATACGCAGTATTTT	CASRRTGADTQYF
few	.	15	TRBV28	TRBJ1-6	TGTGCCAGCACCCTAGAGAGCTCCTATAATTCACCCCTCCACTTT	CASTLESSYNSPLHF
.	TRBD2	15	TRBV6-5	TRBJ2-3	TGTGCCAGCAGGCAAGCGGGGGCCCCCACAGATACGCAGTATTTT	CASRQAGAPTDTQYF
.	.	14	TRBV27	TRBJ1-1	TGTGCCAGCAGTTTAGGGTACGGGAGCACTGAAGCTTTCTTT	CASSLGYGSTEAFF
few	.	16	TRBV20-1	TRBJ2-1	TGCAGTGCTAGAGACCCGGCGGGGTCGGGATACAATGAGCAGTTCTTC	CSARDPAGSGYNEQFF
few	.	13	TRBV5-1	TRBJ1-1	TGCGCCAGCAGCCCACCCGGGGAGGGGCAAGCTTTCTTT	CASSPPGEGQAFF
.	TRBD1	13	TRBV12-3/TRBV12-4	TRBJ2-7	TGTGCCAGCAGCGACAGGGGACGGGACGAGCAGTACTTC	CASSDRGRDEQYF
.	.	15	TRBV5-1	TRBJ1-1	TGCGCCAGCAGCTTGGGCGACAGCCTCCCATCTGAAGCTTTCTTT	CASSLGDSLPSEAFF
.	TRBD1	17	TRBV9	TRBJ1-6	TGTGCCAGCAGCGTAGCCCCGGGACAGGGAGGGCATTCACCCCTCCACTTT	CASSVAPGQGGHSPLHF
.	.	13	TRBV10-3	TRBJ2-2	TGTGCCATCTACAGGGAGAACACCGGGGAGCTGTTTTTT	CAIYRENTGELFF
.	.	15	TRBV12-3/TRBV12-4	TRBJ1-3	TGTGCCAGCACCCTTGGGGGATCGAATGGAAACACCATATATTTT	CASTLGGSNGNTIYF
.	TRBD1	14	TRBV9	TRBJ1-5	TGTGCCAGCAGCGCCGACAGGGGCGAACAGCCCCAGCATTTT	CASSADRGEQPQHF
.	.	15	TRBV20-1	TRBJ2-1	TGCAGTGCTAAGTCCCTCGGGACATTCTACAATGAGCAGTTCTTC	CSAKSLGTFYNEQFF
.	.	12	TRBV6-1	TRBJ1-5	TGTGCCAGCACCGAGTCCTATCAGCCCCAGCATTTT	CASTESYQPQHF
few	.	12	TRBV7-9	TRBJ1-4	TGTGCCAGCAGCTTATTCCCCGAAAAACTGTTTTTT	CASSLFPEKLFF
.	.	13	TRBV5-1	TRBJ2-3	TGCGCCAGCAGCTACCTCCTCACAGATACGCAGTATTTT	CASSYLLTDTQYF
few	TRBD1	17	TRBV6-7	TRBJ1-3	TGTGCCAGCAGTCCGGGACAGAGGAAGTTCTCTGGAAACACCATATATTTT	CASSPGQRKFSGNTIYF
.	TRBD1	13	TRBV29-1	TRBJ2-3	TGCAGCGGCTCCCGACAGGGCGCAGATACGCAGTATTTT	CSGSRQGADTQYF
.	.	13	TRBV7-3	TRBJ1-2	TGTGCCAGCAGCTTGCAAGCTAACTATGGCTACACCTTC	CASSLQANYGYTF
few	.	14	TRBV4-3	TRBJ1-1	TGCGCCAGCAGCCAAGTGAGGGCGAACACTGAAGCTTTCTTT	CASSQVRANTEAFF
.	.	13	TRBV11-1	TRBJ2-2	TGTGCCAGCAGTCAAGCGCGCGTCGGGGAGCTGTTTTTT	CASSQARVGELFF